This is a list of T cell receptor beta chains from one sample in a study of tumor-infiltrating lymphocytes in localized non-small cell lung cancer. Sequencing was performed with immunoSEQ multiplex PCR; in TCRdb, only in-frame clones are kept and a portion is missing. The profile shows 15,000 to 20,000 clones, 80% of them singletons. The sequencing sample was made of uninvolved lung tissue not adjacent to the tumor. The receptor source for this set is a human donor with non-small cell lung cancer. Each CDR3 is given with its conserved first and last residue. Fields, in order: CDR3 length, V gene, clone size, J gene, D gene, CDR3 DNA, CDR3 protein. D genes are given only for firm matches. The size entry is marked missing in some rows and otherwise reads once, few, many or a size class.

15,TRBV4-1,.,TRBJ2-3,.,TGCGCCAGCAGCCAAGATCCGGCATTTACAGATACGCAGTATTTT,CASSQDPAFTDTQYF
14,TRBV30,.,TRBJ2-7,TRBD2,TGTGCCTGGGATAGCGGGAGCGTTCCCTACGAGCAGTACTTC,CAWDSGSVPYEQYF
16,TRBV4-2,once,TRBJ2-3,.,TGTGCCAGCAGCCAAGATAGGCTGATGAGCACAGATACGCAGTATTTT,CASSQDRLMSTDTQYF
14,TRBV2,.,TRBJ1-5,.,TGTGCCAGCACCGGGCAGGGGCGGGGTCAGCCCCAGCATTTT,CASTGQGRGQPQHF
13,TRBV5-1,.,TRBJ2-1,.,TGCGCCAGCAGATTATGGCAGGACAATGAGCAGTTCTTC,CASRLWQDNEQFF
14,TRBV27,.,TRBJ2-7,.,TGTGCCAGCAGTTTACTAGACGGTTTAGGCGAGCAGTACTTC,CASSLLDGLGEQYF
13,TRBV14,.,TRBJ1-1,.,TGTGCCAGCAGCCAAGAGTTAGGCACTGAAGCTTTCTTT,CASSQELGTEAFF
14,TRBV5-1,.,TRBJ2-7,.,TGCGCCAGCAGGCCAACAGGACCTATTTACGAGCAGTACTTC,CASRPTGPIYEQYF
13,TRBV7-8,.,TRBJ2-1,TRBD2,TGTGCCAGCAGCGCGAGCGGGAGTGGAGAGCAGTTCTTC,CASSASGSGEQFF
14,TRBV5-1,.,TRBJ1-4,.,TGCGCCAGCAGCTTAGGGGTGGGACGTGAAAAACTGTTTTTT,CASSLGVGREKLFF
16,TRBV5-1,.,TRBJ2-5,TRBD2,TGCGCCAGCAGCGTCGGGGCTAGCGGGACTGCGGAGACCCAGTACTTC,CASSVGASGTAETQYF
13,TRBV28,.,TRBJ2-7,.,TGTGCCAGCAGTTCCATCCTCTCCTACGAGCAGTACTTC,CASSSILSYEQYF
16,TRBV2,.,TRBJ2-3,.,TGTGCCAGCAGTGAACGGTCTAGCCCCCCCCCAGATACGCAGTATTTT,CASSERSSPPPDTQYF
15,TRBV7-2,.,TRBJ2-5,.,TGTGCCAGCAGCAAGGAAGCGGGTGGGCATAAGACCCAGTACTTC,CASSKEAGGHKTQYF
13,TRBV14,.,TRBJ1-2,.,TGTGCCAGCAGCCTGGACAGCAACTATGGCTACACCTTC,CASSLDSNYGYTF
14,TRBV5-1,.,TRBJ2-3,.,TGCGCCAGCAGCCCGGTCGGCGGGACGTATACGCAGTATTTT,CASSPVGGTYTQYF
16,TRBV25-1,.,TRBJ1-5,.,TGTGCCATCCCCCCTGGGGGAACTAATAGCAATCAGCCCCAGCATTTT,CAIPPGGTNSNQPQHF
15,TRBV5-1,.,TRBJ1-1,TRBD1,TGCGCCAGCAGCTTGGCCGGACAGGGGGGAACTGAAGCTTTCTTT,CASSLAGQGGTEAFF
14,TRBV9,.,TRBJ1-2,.,TGTGCCAGCAGCGTAGAACAGTCTAACTATGGCTACACCTTC,CASSVEQSNYGYTF
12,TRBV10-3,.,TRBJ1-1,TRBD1,TGTGCCATCAGTGGACAGGGGGCGCGGGCTTTCTTT,CAISGQGARAFF
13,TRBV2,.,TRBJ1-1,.,TGTGCCAGCAGTGATTATTTGGGCACTGAAGCTTTCTTT,CASSDYLGTEAFF
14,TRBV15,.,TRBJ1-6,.,TGTGCCACCAGCAGAGATCGGGAGGGGGGGACCCTCCACTTT,CATSRDREGGTLHF
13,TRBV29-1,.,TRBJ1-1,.,TGCAGCGTTGAAAGGGGTGGGGGCACTGAAGCTTTCTTT,CSVERGGGTEAFF
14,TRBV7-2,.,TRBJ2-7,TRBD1,TGTGCCACCAGAAAGGACAGGGGGCACTACGAGCAGTACTTC,CATRKDRGHYEQYF
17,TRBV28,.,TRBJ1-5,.,TGTGCCAGCAGTTTAAGTGGGGGACAATTATTCAATCAGCCCCAGCATTTT,CASSLSGGQLFNQPQHF
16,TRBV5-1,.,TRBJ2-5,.,TGCGCCAGCAGCTTGGAGTCCGCAGGGTCAGGGGAGACCCAGTACTTC,CASSLESAGSGETQYF
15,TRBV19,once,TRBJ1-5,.,TGTGCCAGTAGTATGAGGGCCAGGGTAAATCAGCCCCAGCATTTT,CASSMRARVNQPQHF
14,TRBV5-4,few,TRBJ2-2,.,TGTGCCAGCAGCAGGGACAATAATCGCGGGGAGCTGTTTTTT,CASSRDNNRGELFF
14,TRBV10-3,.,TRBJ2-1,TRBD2,TGTGCCATCAGTGCCACTAGCGGGGCCCTTGAGCAGTTCTTC,CAISATSGALEQFF
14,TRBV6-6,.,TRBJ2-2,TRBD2,TGTGCCAGCAGTCCCTCGGGAGGACCCGGGGAGCTGTTTTTT,CASSPSGGPGELFF
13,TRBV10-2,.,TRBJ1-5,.,TGCGCCAGCAGTGAGTTCAGGGATCAGCCCCAGCATTTT,CASSEFRDQPQHF
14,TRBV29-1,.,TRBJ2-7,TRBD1,TGCAGCGTTGAATACCCGGGACAGGGGGCCGAGCAGTACTTC,CSVEYPGQGAEQYF
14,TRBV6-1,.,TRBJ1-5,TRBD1,TGTGCCAGCAGTTGGGACAGGGGAAATCAGCCCCAGCATTTT,CASSWDRGNQPQHF
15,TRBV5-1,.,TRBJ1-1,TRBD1,TGCGCCAGCAGCACGGACAGGGCGCTGTACACTGAAGCTTTCTTT,CASSTDRALYTEAFF
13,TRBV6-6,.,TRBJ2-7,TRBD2,TGTGCCAGCAGGGCTGGCGGGAGTAACGAGCAGTACTTC,CASRAGGSNEQYF
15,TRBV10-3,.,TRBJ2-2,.,TGTGCCATCAGTGAGTCTCAGGGGATATCCGGGGAGCTGTTTTTT,CAISESQGISGELFF
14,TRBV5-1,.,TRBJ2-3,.,TGCGCCAGCAGCTTGGACTTATTCACAGATACGCAGTATTTT,CASSLDLFTDTQYF
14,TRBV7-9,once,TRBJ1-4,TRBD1,TGTGCCAGCAGCAAGGACAGGGGTGCTGAAAAACTGTTTTTT,CASSKDRGAEKLFF
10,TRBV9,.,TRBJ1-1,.,TGTGCCAGCGGGCCCGCTGAAGCTTTCTTT,CASGPAEAFF
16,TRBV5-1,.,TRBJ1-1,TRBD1,TGCGCCAGCAGCTTGGTGGGACAGGGGGACTACACTGAAGCTTTCTTT,CASSLVGQGDYTEAFF
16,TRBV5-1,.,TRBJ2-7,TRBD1,TGCGCCAGCAGCTCCCTACCGGGACAGGGGGCCTACGAGCAGTACTTC,CASSSLPGQGAYEQYF
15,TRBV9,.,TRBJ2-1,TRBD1,TGTGCCAGCAGCGTGGGACAGAGGGAATACAATGAGCAGTTCTTC,CASSVGQREYNEQFF
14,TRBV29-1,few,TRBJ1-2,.,TGCAGCGTTCTCACAACAGGGCGCGGCTATGGCTACACCTTC,CSVLTTGRGYGYTF
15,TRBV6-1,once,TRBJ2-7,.,TGTGCCAGCATCGAGCCGGGACCCTTCTCCTACGAGCAGTACTTC,CASIEPGPFSYEQYF
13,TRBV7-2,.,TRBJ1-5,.,TGTGCCAGCAGCCCTTATAGCAATCAGCCCCAGCATTTT,CASSPYSNQPQHF
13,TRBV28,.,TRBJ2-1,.,TGTGCCAGCAGGCCCAATGGGAACAATGAGCAGTTCTTC,CASRPNGNNEQFF
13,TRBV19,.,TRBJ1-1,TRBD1,TGTGCCAGTAGTAGGACAGGGTTGGCTGAAGCTTTCTTT,CASSRTGLAEAFF
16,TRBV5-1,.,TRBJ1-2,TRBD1,TGCGCCAGCAGCCAGGGGACAGGGGGCGCATACTATGGCTACACCTTC,CASSQGTGGAYYGYTF
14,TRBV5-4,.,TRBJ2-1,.,TGTGCCAGCAGCCCGTCCACAGTCTACAATGAGCAGTTCTTC,CASSPSTVYNEQFF
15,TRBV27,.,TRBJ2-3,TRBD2,TGTGCCAGCAATCCCAGCGGGAGATCCGGGGATACGCAGTATTTT,CASNPSGRSGDTQYF
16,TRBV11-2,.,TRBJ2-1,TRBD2,TGTGCCAGCAGCTTACTCTTGGCTAGCGGGAGGGGGGGGCAGTTCTTC,CASSLLLASGRGGQFF
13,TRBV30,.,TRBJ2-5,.,TGTGCCTGGAGTGGGGTCACCCAAGAGACCCAGTACTTC,CAWSGVTQETQYF
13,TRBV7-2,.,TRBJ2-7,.,TGTGCCAGCAGCTTAGAAGCGGAGTCCGAGCAGTACTTC,CASSLEAESEQYF
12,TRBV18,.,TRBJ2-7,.,TGTGCCAGCTCACCCTCTCTGTACGAGCAGTACTTC,CASSPSLYEQYF